A single sample gave rise to the 6 T cell receptor beta chains below, sequenced in a study of spatial heterogeneity in lung cancer. Whole-study results and caveats: Intratumoral expanded alpha and beta TCR counts were found to track tumor mutation counts.

Time point noted: sample taken at primary tumor resection. For these receptors, no antigen is known. TCRdb passed the 5' RACE reads through MiXCR, listing each CDR3 protein once. The sample shows 9,500 to 12,000 distinct CDR3 sequences, about 8% of them seen only once. This sample comprised lung tumor tissue, obtained at surgery. The receptors were sampled from a female donor with early-stage non-small cell lung cancer.

This clonotype was recorded many times. This beta chain came through as a stray read in a library set up for alpha chains, and its size says little. This chain joins TRBV5-1 and TRBJ1-1; D remains unclear. The CDR3 loop spans 17 amino acids. Germline CDR1 reads SGHRS; CDR2 reads YFSETQ. Deletions cut 4 bases from V and 0 bases from J, with 19 bases between. CDR3 residues: CASSPERSGRLNTEAFF. Written as DNA, the CDR3 is TGCGCCAGCAGCCCAGAAAGGTCGGGTAGACTGAACACTGAAGCTTTCTTT.

This clonotype was seen many times. Because the library targeted alpha chains, this beta chain is an off-target read whose size means little. V is TRBV2 and J is TRBJ1-1; possibly TRBD1 for D (5 bases). This CDR3 is built from 15 residues. With 4 bases removed from V and 1 base from J, the gap between germline ends came to 13 bases. CDR1 and CDR2 (germline): SNHLY, FYNNEI. The CDR3 loop reads CASSAGARGNTEAFF. The CDR3 region has the DNA TGTGCCAGCAGTGCCGGGGCGCGAGGGAACACTGAAGCTTTCTTT.

On this clonotype itself: This beta chain is an off-target read within a library intended for alpha chains, so its frequency means little. V and J are TRBV5-4 and TRBJ2-3, with 11 bases matching TRBD2. Unmatched junction bases numbered 7, after V lost 3 bases and J lost 10 bases. This CDR3 comprises 14 residues. Looked up from germline, CDR1 is SGHNT and CDR2 is YYREEE (reference sequence). The CDR3 spells CASSSRTSGPSQYF. DNA of the CDR3: TGTGCCAGCAGCTCCCGGACTAGCGGGCCATCGCAGTATTTT.

This clonotype has just a few counts. The library was built for alpha chains, so this beta chain is an off-target read and its size means little. V usage is TRBV6-1 and J usage is TRBJ1-4; possibly TRBD1 for D (6 bases). V was shortened by 5 bases and J by 5 bases, with 15 bases between the two germline ends. This CDR3 has 15 amino acids. CDR1 and CDR2 from the germline V gene are MNHNS and SASEGT. The CDR3 region has the DNA TGTGCCAGCAGTCCCGCGACAGGCCCGAATGAAAAACTGTTTTTT. Residues: CASSPATGPNEKLFF.

This clonotype was recorded many times. This beta chain is an unintended read in a library built for alpha chains; its size means little. V is TRBV12-3 or TRBV12-4 and J is TRBJ2-5, with no clear D. The V end lost 5 bases, the J end lost 5 bases, and 9 bases lay between the germline ends. This CDR3 is built from 12 residues. The CDR3 here is CASSAGPETQYF. DNA for the CDR3: TGTGCCAGCAGTGCTGGCCCCGAGACCCAGTACTTC.

By sample fraction, this clonotype is medium-sized. The size of this beta chain means little, since it is a stray read in a library made for alpha chains. The rearrangement joins TRBV7-8 to TRBJ2-3; TRBD2 matches at 7 bases. The trim removed 6 bases at V and 4 bases at J, leaving 7 bases unmatched. Germline values: CDR1 SGHVS, CDR2 FQNEAQ. This CDR3 is 14 amino acids long. The CDR3 DNA is TGTGCCAGCAGGGCCTGGGAGGGCGCAGATACGCAGTATTTT. Its translation: CASRAWEGADTQYF.